This T cell receptor (beta chain) appears in the sequencing data of a study of cytomegalovirus exposure and HLA in healthy donors. Broader study findings: TCR beta chain V- and J-gene trimming was linked, in a later analysis, to a missense variant in DCLRE1C. Later analysis showed most CMV-associated TCR beta chains appearing HLA-restricted.

This clone occurred once. Its antigen remains unidentified. The primer mix had 60 Vbeta and 13 Jbeta primers. Only in-frame clones appear in the TCRdb table, and some are missing; sequencing was by immunoSEQ multiplex PCR. Of 150,000 to 160,000 clones in the sample, more than 70% were seen once. The clonotype originates from a woman in her thirties or forties in good health and CMV-seropositive. Sequenced material: PBMCs.

CDR3 in amino acids: CASSPSDGGGGYTF. The CDR3 region has the DNA TGTGCCAGCTCACCATCTGATGGGGGAGGAGGCTACACCTTC. The chain combines TRBV18 with TRBJ1-2; tentative D call: TRBD1 (5 bases). Germline V gene lookup returns CDR1 KGHSH and CDR2 LQKENI. CDR3 length: 14 residues. Deletions cut 2 bases from V and 8 bases from J, with 15 bases between.